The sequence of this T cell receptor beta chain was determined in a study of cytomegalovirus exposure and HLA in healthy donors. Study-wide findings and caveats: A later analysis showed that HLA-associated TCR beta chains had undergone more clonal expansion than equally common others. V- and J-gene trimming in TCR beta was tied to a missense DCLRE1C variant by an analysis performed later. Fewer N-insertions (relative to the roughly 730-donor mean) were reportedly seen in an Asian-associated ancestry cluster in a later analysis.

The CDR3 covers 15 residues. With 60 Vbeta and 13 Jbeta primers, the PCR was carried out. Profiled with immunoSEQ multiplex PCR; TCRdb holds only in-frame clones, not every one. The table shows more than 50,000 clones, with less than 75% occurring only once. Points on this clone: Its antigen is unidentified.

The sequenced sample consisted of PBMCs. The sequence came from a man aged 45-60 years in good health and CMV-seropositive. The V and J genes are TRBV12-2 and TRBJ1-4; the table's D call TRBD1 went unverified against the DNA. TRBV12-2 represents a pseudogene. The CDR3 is CASRNARGPNEKLFF. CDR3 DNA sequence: TGTGCAAGTCGAAATGCCAGGGGGCCTAATGAAAAACTGTTTTTT.